This TCR beta chain was identified during a study of shared clonotypes between healthy human individuals. Whole-study context: The study enrolled a couple of women and three men aged 18 to 49. General study points: A limitation of the genetic and exposure-history diversity represented arose from few donors.

Naive CD8 cells comprised CD45RO-negative, CCR7-positively selected cells, excluding terminally differentiated effector memory CD45RA+ cells. On this clone itself: Its antigen is as yet unknown.

Looked up from germline, CDR1 is SGHTA and CDR2 is FQGNSA. The CDR3 has 19 amino acids. V lost 5 bases to trimming and J lost 0 bases; unmatched junction nucleotides: 15. The authors split each subset's genomic DNA evenly across several immunoSEQ plates. Data came from immunoSEQ multiplex PCR; TCRdb stores just in-frame clones and leaves some out. Of about 820,000 clones listed, almost 95% are singletons. The TCR originated in a man aged 30 to 39 in good health. The chain recombines TRBV7-2 with TRBJ2-3; 9 bases fit TRBD2. The sample was naive CD8+ T cells sorted from blood. CDR3 protein: CASSLPSSASGTSTDTQYF. CDR3 sequence (DNA): TGTGCCAGCAGCCTCCCCTCCTCGGCTAGCGGGACTAGCACAGATACGCAGTATTTT. Full variable domain (remainder filled in from reference TRBV7-2 and TRBJ2-3): GAGVSQSPSNKVTEKGKDVELRCDPISGHTALYWYRQSLGQGLEFLIYFQGNSAPDKSGLPSDRFSAERTGGSVSTLTIQRTQQEDSAVYLCASSLPSSASGTSTDTQYFGPGTRLTVL.